The entry that follows covers one T cell receptor (beta chain) sequence. Here immunoSEQ multiplex PCR was the method, and the copy in TCRdb shows in-frame clones only, minus some. Here the sample spans around 56,000 clones, about 90% being singletons. The data stem from a study of blood T cell repertoires in COVID-19. CDR1 and CDR2 from the germline V gene are LNHDA and SQIVND (reference sequence). V shed 7 bases and J shed 0 bases, with 12 bases lying between them. The CDR3 sequence is 15 residues long. The chain couples TRBV19 to TRBJ1-4; D is uncertain. The receptor was isolated from a human donor in a cohort sampled during active COVID-19. The sequenced sample consisted of peripheral blood. The CDR3 nucleotides read TGTGCCAGTACCCAACTTATTGCAACTAATGAAAAACTGTTTTTT. Its protein product is CASTQLIATNEKLFF.